This TCR beta chain is from a study of identical twins. Study conclusions and caveats: Out-of-frame alpha sequences shared by twins showed excess low generation probability. Beta out-of-frame sequences showed weaker excess sharing between twins.

The CDR3 is made up of 14 amino acids. V shed 6 bases and J 5 bases; nucleotides not matched to a gene: 7. Among all donors, each was a healthy Caucasian. There are many counts of this clonotype. Its antigen is currently unknown. TCRdb passed the 5' RACE reads through MiXCR, listing each CDR3 protein once. The top ten hold 1.6% of the sample, which has fewer than 800,000 distinct CDR3 sequences, under 8.5% seen once. These data were also reused for a study on yellow fever vaccine responses in identical twins. From that report: Twin vaccine T cell responses reportedly seemed partly convergent, partly personalized.

Input material: PBMCs. V and J are TRBV12-3 or TRBV12-4 and TRBJ2-1; the match to TRBD1 covers 7 bases. The sequence derives from a woman under 30 in good health. CDR3 DNA sequence: TGTGCCAGCAGGGCACAGGGGAGAGACAATGAGCAGTTCTTC. Translation: CASRAQGRDNEQFF.